The 15 T cell receptor beta chains in this list originate from one sample, sequenced in a study of T-cell memory formation after mild COVID-19. TCRdb ran MiXCR on the 5' RACE reads and lists one entry per CDR3 protein. The table records about 320,000 distinct CDR3 sequences, 14% of them present only once. What was sequenced was PBMCs or a T cell subset sorted from them (not recorded which). The receptors stem from a young man who had mild COVID-19 (a few samples of this study predate the infection). Cell type and time point are not known.

The chain combines TRBV5-1 with TRBJ2-7, with 9 bases aligning to TRBD2. The V and J ends lost 4 bases and 3 bases, in that order; junction bases with no gene match: 5. This CDR3 region has 14 residues. The germline V gene has CDR1 SGHRS and CDR2 YFSETQ. The CDR3 DNA is TGCGCCAGCAGCCGGGGACTAGCCCACTACGAGCAGTACTTC. Encoded protein: CASSRGLAHYEQYF.

The V call is TRBV7-2, the J call TRBJ2-5; TRBD2 matches 13 bases. V was clipped by 5 bases and J by 5 bases; unmatched bases: 5. Germline assignment: CDR1 SGHTA and CDR2 FQGNSA. There are 15 residues in the CDR3. In nucleotides, the CDR3 is TGTGCCAGCAGCATTACTAGCGGGGGGGGTGAGACCCAGTACTTC. Its translation is CASSITSGGGETQYF.

The V call is TRBV6-5, the J call TRBJ2-5; no definite D call. The CDR3 has 12 residues. The V gene lost 7 bases and the J gene lost 4 bases, with 10 bases spanning the gap. Germline V gene data show CDR1 as MNHEY and CDR2 as SVGAGI. Here the CDR3 reads CASTGVGETQYF. The CDR3 region has the DNA TGTGCCAGCACTGGAGTGGGAGAGACCCAGTACTTC.

This clonotype occurred a few times. The chain is built from TRBV7-3 and TRBJ2-3; 9 positions match TRBD2. Germline V gene sequence: CDR1 SGHTA, CDR2 FQGTGA. V was clipped by 4 bases and J by 4 bases; unmatched bases: 15. The CDR3 length is 18 residues. The CDR3 nucleotides read TGTGCCAGCAGCTCCGGAGTGCGGGGGGGCCGAACTTCAGATACGCAGTATTTT. As protein: CASSSGVRGGRTSDTQYF.

The J gene is TRBJ2-2, the V gene TRBV10-3; perhaps TRBD1 as D (5 bases). This CDR3 is built from 14 residues. V was shortened by 4 bases and J by 1 base, with 7 bases between the two germline ends. Germline loops: CDR1 ENHRY, CDR2 SYGVKD. The CDR3 bases are TGTGCCATCAGTGCCAGGGTGAACACCGGGGAGCTGTTTTTT. Its translation: CAISARVNTGELFF.

This clonotype was counted many times. V usage is TRBV11-1 and J usage is TRBJ2-1, with D perhaps matching TRBD2 (5 bases). The CDR3 is 16 amino acids. Trimming pared 1 base from V and 10 bases from J, leaving 20 bases between. The germline V gene encodes CDR1 SGHAT and CDR2 FQDESV (reference sequence). CDR3 sequence (DNA): TGTGCCAGCAGCTTAGGCTTGTCCAACACGGGATGGGAGCAGTTCTTC. The encoded protein is CASSLGLSNTGWEQFF.

This clonotype was seen a handful of times. V gene TRBV4-1 combines with J gene TRBJ2-1, with 12 nucleotides matching TRBD1. Trimming removed 0 bases from V and 9 bases from J; junction bases left unmatched: 6. This CDR3 is 16 amino acids long. Germline V gives CDR1 MGHRA, CDR2 YSYEKL. The CDR3 DNA reads TGCGCCAGCAGCCAAGATGGGGGACAGGGGGCCGGTGAGCAGTTCTTC. Protein sequence: CASSQDGGQGAGEQFF.

This chain connects TRBV4-1 to TRBJ2-1; TRBD2 matches 9 bases. The length of the CDR3 is 17 residues. Germline loops: CDR1 MGHRA, CDR2 YSYEKL. After removal of 4 bases from V and 5 bases from J, the junction contained 12 bases not matched to a gene. The CDR3 is CASSPKTVLAGDNEQFF. DNA of the CDR3: TGCGCCAGCAGCCCGAAGACGGTGTTAGCGGGGGACAATGAGCAGTTCTTC.

This clonotype was found a few times. V is TRBV30 and J is TRBJ1-5; D is undetermined. The ends were cut back, 5 bases at V and 2 bases at J, with 10 bases in the middle. There are 13 residues in the CDR3. In germline, CDR1 is GTSNPN, CDR2 SVGIG (reference sequence). CDR3 protein: CAWSRQGNQPQHF. For the CDR3, the DNA is TGTGCCTGGTCCAGGCAGGGCAATCAGCCCCAGCATTTT.

The chain is built from TRBV29-1 and TRBJ2-1; 13 bases align to TRBD2. The CDR3 runs to 13 residues. Germline V gives CDR1 SQVTM, CDR2 ANQGSEA. Unmatched junction bases numbered 4, after V lost 7 bases and J lost 7 bases. The CDR3 DNA reads as TGCAGCGCCGGGACTAGCGGGGCGAATGAGCAGTTCTTC. Translating it yields CSAGTSGANEQFF.

The gene calls are TRBV6-2 or TRBV6-3 and TRBJ1-5; TRBD1 matches 7 bases. The CDR3 is 16 residues long. Germline V lookup: CDR1 MNHEY, CDR2 SVGEGT. Trimming took 8 bases from V and 5 from J; bases not matched to a gene: 15. CDR3 coding DNA: TGTGCCAGCGGCCTCCTCCGGGACAGTTCCCATCAGCCCCAGCATTTT. Its protein product is CASGLLRDSSHQPQHF.

This clonotype has more than one count but fewer than ten. The rearrangement links TRBV20-1 to TRBJ2-1, with 8 bases matching TRBD2. Germline trimming cut 5 bases from V and 9 bases from J; bases unmatched to any gene: 15. This CDR3 comprises 15 residues. CDR1 is DFQATT, CDR2 SNEGSKA, per germline (reference sequence). For the CDR3, the DNA is TGCAGTGCTGCGACCGGGACTAGTAATCTCGGTGAGCAGTTCTTC. Protein sequence: CSAATGTSNLGEQFF.

This clonotype was seen more than once but under ten times. The chain links TRBV6-5 to TRBJ1-2; a weak D match, TRBD1 (5 bases). The CDR3 consists of 12 residues. Germline CDR1 reads MNHEY; CDR2 reads SVGAGI. V was cut by 6 bases and J by 8 bases, with 13 bases left in between. The CDR3 nucleotides read TGTGCCAGCAGCCCTTCCGGGGCGGGCTACACCTTC. Translating it yields CASSPSGAGYTF.

This clonotype was observed a handful of times. The V and J genes are TRBV7-9 and TRBJ1-1; no firm D call. V shed 2 bases and J shed 6 bases, with 13 bases lying between them. CDR1 SEHNR and CDR2 FQNEAQ come from the germline V gene (reference sequence). The CDR3 length is 14 residues. CDR3 sequence: CASSLPPGRSEAFF. CDR3 DNA: TGTGCCAGCAGCTTACCTCCGGGTCGGTCTGAAGCTTTCTTT.

The gene calls are TRBV5-1 and TRBJ2-3; 7 nucleotides match TRBD1. Germline CDR1 is SGHRS and CDR2 is YFSETQ. The V segment lost 2 bases and the J segment 1 base; nucleotides outside the gene matches: 7. The CDR3 sequence is 16 residues long. The CDR3 sequence: CASSLLTGVGTDTQYF. Here the CDR3 DNA reads TGCGCCAGCAGCTTATTAACAGGGGTCGGCACAGATACGCAGTATTTT. The full variable domain, in which reference TRBV5-1 and TRBJ2-3 provide the parts outside the CDR3, is KAGVTQTPRYLIKTRGQQVTLSCSPISGHRSVSWYQQTPGQGLQFLFEYFSETQRNKGNFPGRFSGRQFSNSRSEMNVSTLELGDSALYLCASSLLTGVGTDTQYFGPGTRLTVL.